The clone carrying this T cell receptor (beta chain) came up once. Survey-level immunoSEQ sequencing profiled the TCR beta repertoire. TCRdb keeps only in-frame clones here, not all; method: immunoSEQ multiplex PCR. The sample includes 45,000 to 60,000 clones, 85% to 95% of them seen just once. The V and J ends lost 2 bases and 5 bases, in that order; junction bases with no gene match: 5. Germline CDR1 MNHNY, CDR2 SVGAGI (reference sequence). This CDR3 region has 15 residues. The origin of this receptor is a man between 35 and 55 years old with rheumatoid arthritis. This sequence joins TRBV6-6 and TRBJ2-1; 8 bases match TRBD2. Material for sequencing was PBMCs. Written as DNA, the CDR3 is TGTGCCAGCAGTTACGTCGCGGGAGGAAACAATGAGCAGTTCTTC. Translated, it gives CASSYVAGGNNEQFF.